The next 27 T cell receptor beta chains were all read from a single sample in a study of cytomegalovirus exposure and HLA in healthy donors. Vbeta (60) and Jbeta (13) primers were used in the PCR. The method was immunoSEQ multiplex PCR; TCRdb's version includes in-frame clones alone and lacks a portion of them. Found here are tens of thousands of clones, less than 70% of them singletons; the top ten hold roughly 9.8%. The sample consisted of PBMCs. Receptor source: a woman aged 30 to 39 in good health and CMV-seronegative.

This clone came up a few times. The CDR3 region is CASSLDRGLNPNYGYTF. The CDR3 coding sequence is TGCGCCAGCAGCTTGGACAGGGGGCTAAATCCTAACTATGGCTACACCTTC. The rearrangement links TRBV5-1 to TRBJ1-2, with TRBD1 matching over 9 bases. V lost 0 bases and J lost 0; bases outside the gene matches: 6. Germline V gene lookup returns CDR1 SGHRS and CDR2 YFSETQ. The CDR3 totals 17 residues. The full variable domain, rest sourced from reference TRBV5-1 and TRBJ1-2, is KAGVTQTPRYLIKTRGQQVTLSCSPISGHRSVSWYQQTPGQGLQFLFEYFSETQRNKGNFPGRFSGRQFSNSRSEMNVSTLELGDSALYLCASSLDRGLNPNYGYTFGSGTRLTVV.

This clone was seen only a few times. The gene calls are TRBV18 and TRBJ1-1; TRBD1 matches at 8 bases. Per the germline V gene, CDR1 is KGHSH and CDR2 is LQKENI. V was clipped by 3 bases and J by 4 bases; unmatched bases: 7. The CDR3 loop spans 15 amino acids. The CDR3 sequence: CASSPGQGRSTEAFF. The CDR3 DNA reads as TGTGCCAGCTCACCTGGACAGGGAAGAAGCACTGAAGCTTTCTTT.

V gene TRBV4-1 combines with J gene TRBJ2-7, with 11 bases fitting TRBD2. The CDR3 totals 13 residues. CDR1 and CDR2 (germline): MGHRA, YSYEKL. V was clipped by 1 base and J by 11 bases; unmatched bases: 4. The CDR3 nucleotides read TGCGCCAGCAGCCAAGGTAGCGGGGGGGCCGAGTACTTC. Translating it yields CASSQGSGGAEYF.

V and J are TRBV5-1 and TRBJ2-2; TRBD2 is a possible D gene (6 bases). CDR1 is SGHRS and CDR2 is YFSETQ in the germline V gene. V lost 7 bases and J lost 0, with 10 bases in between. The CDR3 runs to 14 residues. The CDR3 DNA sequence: TGCGCCAGCGGGGGGAGCTCGAACACCGGGGAGCTGTTTTTT. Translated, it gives CASGGSSNTGELFF.

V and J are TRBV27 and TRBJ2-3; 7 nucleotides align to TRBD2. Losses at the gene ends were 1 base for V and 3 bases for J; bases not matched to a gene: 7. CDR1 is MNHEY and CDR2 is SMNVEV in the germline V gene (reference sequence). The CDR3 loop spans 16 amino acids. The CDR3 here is CASSLLPGGGTDTQYF. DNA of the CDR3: TGTGCCAGCAGTTTATTACCGGGGGGTGGGACAGATACGCAGTATTTT.

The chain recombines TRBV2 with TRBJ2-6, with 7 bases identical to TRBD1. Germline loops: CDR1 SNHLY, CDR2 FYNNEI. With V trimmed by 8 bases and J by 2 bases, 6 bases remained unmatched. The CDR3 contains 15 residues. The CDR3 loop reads CASGRQGAGANVLTF. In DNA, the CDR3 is TGTGCCAGCGGACGTCAGGGGGCTGGGGCCAACGTCCTGACTTTC. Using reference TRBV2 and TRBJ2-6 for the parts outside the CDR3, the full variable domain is EPEVTQTPSHQVTQMGQEVILRCVPISNHLYFYWYRQILGQKVEFLVSFYNNEISEKSEIFDDQFSVERPDGSNFTLKIRSTKLEDSAMYFCASGRQGAGANVLTFGAGSRLTVL.

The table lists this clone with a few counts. CDR3 residues: CASSPGDSYEQYF. CDR3 coding DNA: TGCGCCAGCAGCCCGGGGGACTCCTACGAGCAGTACTTC. This chain uses TRBV10-1 with TRBJ2-7, with a possible D match to TRBD2 (6 bases). Germline lookup yields CDR1 WNHNN and CDR2 SYGVQD (reference sequence). This CDR3 is built from 13 residues. Trimming cost V 6 bases and J 0 bases, with 9 bases left between them.

The CDR3 DNA reads TGTGCCAGCAGCCCCGACAGGGGATACAATTCACCCCTCCACTTT. Translated, it gives CASSPDRGYNSPLHF. The J gene is TRBJ1-6, the V gene TRBV14, with 8 bases fitting TRBD1. The ends lost 4 bases at V and 7 bases at J; junction bases unmatched: 6. Germline V gene sequence: CDR1 SGHDN, CDR2 FVKESK. The CDR3 length is 15 residues.

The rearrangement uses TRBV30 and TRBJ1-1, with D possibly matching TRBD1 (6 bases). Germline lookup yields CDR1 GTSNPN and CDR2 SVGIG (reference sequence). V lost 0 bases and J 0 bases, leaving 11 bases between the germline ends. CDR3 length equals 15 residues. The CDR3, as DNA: TGTGCCTGGAGTGTACCGACAGGACTGAACACTGAAGCTTTCTTT. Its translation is CAWSVPTGLNTEAFF.

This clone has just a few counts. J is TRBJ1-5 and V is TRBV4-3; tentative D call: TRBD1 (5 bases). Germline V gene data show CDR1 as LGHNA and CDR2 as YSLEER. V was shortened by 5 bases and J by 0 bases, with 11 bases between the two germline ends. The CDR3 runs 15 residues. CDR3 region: CASSADRHSNQPQHF. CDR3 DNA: TGCGCCAGCAGCGCCGACAGACATAGCAATCAGCCCCAGCATTTT.

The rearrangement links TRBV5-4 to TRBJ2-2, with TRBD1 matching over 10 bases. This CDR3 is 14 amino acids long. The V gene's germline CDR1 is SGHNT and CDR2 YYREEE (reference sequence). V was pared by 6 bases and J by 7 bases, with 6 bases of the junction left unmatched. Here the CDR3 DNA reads TGTGCCAGCACCCTGGACAGGGGGAACGGGGAGCTGTTTTTT. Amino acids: CASTLDRGNGELFF. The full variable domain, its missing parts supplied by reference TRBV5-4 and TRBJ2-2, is ETGVTQSPTHLIKTRGQQVTLRCSSQSGHNTVSWYQQALGQGPQFIFQYYREEENGRGNFPPRFSGLQFPNYSSELNVNALELDDSALYLCASTLDRGNGELFFGEGSRLTVL.

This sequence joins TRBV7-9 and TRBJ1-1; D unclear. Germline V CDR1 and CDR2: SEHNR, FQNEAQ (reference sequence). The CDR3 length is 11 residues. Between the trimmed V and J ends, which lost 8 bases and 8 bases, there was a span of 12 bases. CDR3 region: CASVQTGEAFF. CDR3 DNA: TGTGCCAGCGTACAAACCGGGGAAGCTTTCTTT.

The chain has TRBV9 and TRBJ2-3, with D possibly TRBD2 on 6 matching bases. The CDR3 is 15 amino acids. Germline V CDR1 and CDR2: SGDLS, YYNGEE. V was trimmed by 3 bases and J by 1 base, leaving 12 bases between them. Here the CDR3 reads CASSGGDSGTDTQYF. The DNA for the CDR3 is TGTGCCAGCAGCGGGGGGGACTCAGGCACAGATACGCAGTATTTT.

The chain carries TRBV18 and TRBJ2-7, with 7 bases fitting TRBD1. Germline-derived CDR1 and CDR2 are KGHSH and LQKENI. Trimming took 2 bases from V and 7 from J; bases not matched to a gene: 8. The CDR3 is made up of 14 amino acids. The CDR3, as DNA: TGTGCCAGCTCACCAGGGACAGACTCTTCTGAGCAGTACTTC. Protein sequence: CASSPGTDSSEQYF.

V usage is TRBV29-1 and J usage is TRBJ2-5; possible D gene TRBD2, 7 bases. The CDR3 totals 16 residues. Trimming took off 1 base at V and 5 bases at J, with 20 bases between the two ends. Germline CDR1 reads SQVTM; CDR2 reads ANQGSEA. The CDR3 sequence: CSVEGQKGGPRETQYF. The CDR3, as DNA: TGCAGCGTTGAAGGTCAAAAGGGGGGGCCACGGGAGACCCAGTACTTC.

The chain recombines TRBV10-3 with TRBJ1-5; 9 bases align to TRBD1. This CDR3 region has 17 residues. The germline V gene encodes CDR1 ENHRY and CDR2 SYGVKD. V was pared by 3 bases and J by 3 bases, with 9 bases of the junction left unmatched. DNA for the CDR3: TGTGCCATCAGTGACCCGACAGGGGGTACTTCCAATCAGCCCCAGCATTTT. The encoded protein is CAISDPTGGTSNQPQHF.

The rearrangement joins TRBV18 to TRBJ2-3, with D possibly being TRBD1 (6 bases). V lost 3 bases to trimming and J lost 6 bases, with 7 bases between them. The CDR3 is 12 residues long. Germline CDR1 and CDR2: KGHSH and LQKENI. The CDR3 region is CASSPRGDTQYF. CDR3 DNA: TGTGCCAGCTCACCTAGGGGGGATACGCAGTATTTT. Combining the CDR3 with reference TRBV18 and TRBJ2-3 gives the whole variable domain NAGVMQNPRHLVRRRGQEARLRCSPMKGHSHVYWYRQLPEEGLKFMVYLQKENIIDESGMPKERFSAEFPKEGPSILRIQQVVRGDSAAYFCASSPRGDTQYFGPGTRLTVL.

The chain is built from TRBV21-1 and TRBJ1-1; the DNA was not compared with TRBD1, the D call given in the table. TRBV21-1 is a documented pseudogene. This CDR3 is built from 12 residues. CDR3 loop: CASVTGVTEAFF. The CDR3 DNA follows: TGTGCCAGCGTCACAGGGGTCACTGAAGCTTTCTTT.

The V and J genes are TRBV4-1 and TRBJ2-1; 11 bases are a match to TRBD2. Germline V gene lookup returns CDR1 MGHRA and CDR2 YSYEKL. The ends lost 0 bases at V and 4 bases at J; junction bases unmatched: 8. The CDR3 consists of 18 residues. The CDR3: CASSQEPSGGMGYNEQFF. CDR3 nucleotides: TGCGCCAGCAGCCAAGAGCCTAGCGGGGGGATGGGGTACAATGAGCAGTTCTTC.

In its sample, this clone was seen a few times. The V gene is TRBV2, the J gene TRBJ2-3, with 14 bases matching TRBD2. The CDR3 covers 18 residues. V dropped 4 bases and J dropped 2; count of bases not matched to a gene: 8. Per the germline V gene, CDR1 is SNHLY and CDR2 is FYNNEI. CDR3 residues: CASSATLGLAGVTDTQYF. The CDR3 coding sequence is TGTGCCAGCAGTGCCACGCTGGGACTAGCGGGGGTCACAGATACGCAGTATTTT.

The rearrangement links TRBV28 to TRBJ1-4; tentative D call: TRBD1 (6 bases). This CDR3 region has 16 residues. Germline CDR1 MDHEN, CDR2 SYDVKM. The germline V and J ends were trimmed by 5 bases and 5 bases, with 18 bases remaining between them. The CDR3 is CASSTLGGRVNEKLFF. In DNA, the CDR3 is TGTGCCAGCAGTACCTTAGGGGGAAGAGTCAATGAAAAACTGTTTTTT.

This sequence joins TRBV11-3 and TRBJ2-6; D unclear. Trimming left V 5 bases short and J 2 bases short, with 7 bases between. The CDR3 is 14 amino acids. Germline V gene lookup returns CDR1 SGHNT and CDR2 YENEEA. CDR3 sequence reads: CASSEGAGANVLTF. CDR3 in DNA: TGTGCCAGCAGCGAAGGAGCTGGGGCCAACGTCCTGACTTTC.

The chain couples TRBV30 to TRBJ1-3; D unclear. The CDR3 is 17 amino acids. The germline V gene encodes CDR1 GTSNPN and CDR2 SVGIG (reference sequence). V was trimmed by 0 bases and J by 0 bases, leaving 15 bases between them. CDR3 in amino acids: CAWSVNRAGFSGNTIYF. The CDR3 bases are TGTGCCTGGAGTGTAAATAGGGCGGGCTTCTCTGGAAACACCATATATTTT.

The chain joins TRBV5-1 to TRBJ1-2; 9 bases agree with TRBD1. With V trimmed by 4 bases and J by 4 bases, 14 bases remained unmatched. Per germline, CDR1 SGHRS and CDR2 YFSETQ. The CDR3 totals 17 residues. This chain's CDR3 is CASSVSIRDREVYGYTF. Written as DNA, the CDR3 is TGCGCCAGCAGCGTATCGATCCGGGACAGGGAGGTCTATGGCTACACCTTC.

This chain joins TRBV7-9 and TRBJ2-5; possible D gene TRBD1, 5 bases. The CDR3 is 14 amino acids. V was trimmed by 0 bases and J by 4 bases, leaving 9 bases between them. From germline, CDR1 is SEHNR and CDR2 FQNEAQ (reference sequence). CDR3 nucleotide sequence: TGTGCCAGCAGCTTAGCCCCCAGGGCAGAGACCCAGTACTTC. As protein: CASSLAPRAETQYF.

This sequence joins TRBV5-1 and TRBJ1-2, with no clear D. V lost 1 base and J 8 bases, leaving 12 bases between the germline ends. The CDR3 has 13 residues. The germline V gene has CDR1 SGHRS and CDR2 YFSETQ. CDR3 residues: CASSLRKQTGYTF. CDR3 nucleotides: TGCGCCAGCAGCTTGCGGAAACAGACGGGCTACACCTTC. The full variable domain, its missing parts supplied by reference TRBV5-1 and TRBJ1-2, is KAGVTQTPRYLIKTRGQQVTLSCSPISGHRSVSWYQQTPGQGLQFLFEYFSETQRNKGNFPGRFSGRQFSNSRSEMNVSTLELGDSALYLCASSLRKQTGYTFGSGTRLTVV.

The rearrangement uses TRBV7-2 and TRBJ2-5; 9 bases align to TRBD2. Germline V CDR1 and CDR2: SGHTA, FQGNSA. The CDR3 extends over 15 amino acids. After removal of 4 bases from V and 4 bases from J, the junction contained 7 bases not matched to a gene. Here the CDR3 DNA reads TGTGCCAGCAGCTCCTCTACTAGCGGGCCAGAGACCCAGTACTTC. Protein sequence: CASSSSTSGPETQYF.